This T cell receptor beta chain was sequenced in a study of T cell repertoires in cytomegalovirus infection (dated by TCRdb to about 2019). Regarding the complete study: The peptide stimulations were aimed at well-studied HLA-B-restricted epitopes as well as recently identified HLA-C-restricted CMV epitopes, whose presentation resists viral immunomodulation. Donor HLA type was relevant to the analysis, because carriage of CMV infection together with the matching HLA type was indicated by public TCR beta signatures.

Overall study outcomes, separate from this receptor: Carriers of CMV infection plus the relevant HLA type were discriminated by the cumulative frequency of public TCR beta family members in the study cohort and in an independent approximately 400-donor cohort. The ex vivo response was dominated by HLA-C-restricted CMV-specific TCR beta clonotypes, which also provided the single most frequent clonotype in two of eight donors.

The sequencer listed for this sample is Illumina HiSeq 1500. TCRdb redid the processing of the public reads, applying fastp at Q25 and MiXCR, and retained in-frame beta chains. Rows are unified per CDR3 protein, each entry keeping the most common DNA and genes. The sample has 680,000 or so distinct CDR3 sequences on record, 30% to 40% of them singletons. The ten biggest clones cover 18% of the sample. A remark on this clonotype: No cognate antigen has been identified for it. No qualities accompany the bases; no much larger clone lies one base away.

The sample's treatment or condition label, in plain terms: in vitro stimulation with specific CMV peptide epitopes to enrich CMV-specific T cells. From the germline V gene (reference sequence), CDR1 is LNHDA and CDR2 is SQIVND. Counted from cysteine to phenylalanine, this CDR3 has 15 amino acids. CDR3 DNA only is kept here, 45 bases in frame from base 1. Relative to germline, V is 1 base shorter and J is 1 base shorter, with 10 bases between their ends. Here the sequenced sample was cultured PBMCs, taken from culture after CMV antigen stimulation. The rearranged segments are TRBV19 and TRBJ1-2; TRBD1 could be the D gene, as 6 bases match. This receptor was identified in a human donor in good health (CMV status not recorded). Some clones in this sample may be carry-over from other donors' samples. The bases read TGTGCCAGTAGTATAGCACAGGGACTTAACTATGGCTACACCTTC. The encoded protein is CASSIAQGLNYGYTF.